The 24 T cell receptor beta chains reported below all come from one sample, sequenced in a study of blood T cell repertoires in COVID-19. Profiling relied on immunoSEQ multiplex PCR, and the TCRdb table lists in-frame clones only, not all of them. The repertoire consists of around 380,000 clones, with about four fifths occurring once and the leading ten covering roughly 1.1%. The sequenced sample consisted of peripheral blood. The receptor source for this set is a human donor with acute or convalescent COVID-19. The donor label of this sample is uncertain.

The J gene is TRBJ1-2, the V gene TRBV27; weak D call: TRBD1 (6 bases). In germline, CDR1 is MNHEY, CDR2 SMNVEV (reference sequence). The CDR3 has 19 amino acids. V gave up 6 bases and J gave up 2 bases, with 28 bases separating them. In nucleotides, the CDR3 is TGTGCCAGCAGCAAATTAGGACCGTCTCCGGGACACAAGAACTATGGCTACACCTTC. Protein product: CASSKLGPSPGHKNYGYTF.

The chain carries TRBV5-1 and TRBJ2-1, with TRBD1 as a possible D gene (5 bases). CDR3 length equals 14 residues. Germline values: CDR1 SGHRS, CDR2 YFSETQ. The ends were cut back, 4 bases at V and 3 bases at J, with 11 bases in the middle. The CDR3 here is CASSRRQGYNEQFF. CDR3 sequence (DNA): TGCGCCAGCAGCCGGCGTCAGGGCTACAATGAGCAGTTCTTC.

The chain uses TRBV11-2 and TRBJ1-1; D perhaps matches TRBD1 (6 bases). CDR3 length equals 16 residues. Trimming cost V 2 bases and J 4 bases, with 17 bases left between them. Germline V gene data show CDR1 as SGHAT and CDR2 as FQNNGV. CDR3 region: CASSLTGGLSSTEAFF. The CDR3 coding sequence is TGTGCCAGCAGCTTAACGGGGGGGCTTTCGAGCACTGAAGCTTTCTTT.

V and J are TRBV18 and TRBJ1-1, with 8 bases aligning to TRBD1. V lost 2 bases and J lost 5; bases outside the gene matches: 10. The germline CDR1 and CDR2 sequences are KGHSH and LQKENI. There are 16 residues in the CDR3. The CDR3 sequence is CASSPKPGTGGTEAFF. In DNA, the CDR3 is TGTGCCAGCTCACCAAAACCGGGGACAGGAGGGACTGAAGCTTTCTTT.

This chain joins TRBV27 and TRBJ2-5; 9 nucleotides align to TRBD1. Germline V lookup: CDR1 MNHEY, CDR2 SMNVEV (reference sequence). After removal of 7 bases from V and 5 bases from J, the junction contained 8 bases not matched to a gene. The CDR3 sequence is 14 residues long. CDR3 residues: CASNPTGGEETQYF. CDR3 coding DNA: TGTGCCAGCAACCCCACAGGGGGCGAGGAGACCCAGTACTTC.

This chain joins TRBV7-9 and TRBJ2-5; D not resolved. The germline V and J ends were trimmed by 7 bases and 3 bases, with 12 bases remaining between them. CDR3 length: 13 amino acids. Germline CDR1 and CDR2: SEHNR and FQNEAQ (reference sequence). The CDR3 loop is CASMETPEETQYF. CDR3 nucleotide sequence: TGTGCCAGCATGGAGACTCCCGAAGAGACCCAGTACTTC.

This clone appeared many times. V gene TRBV15 combines with J gene TRBJ2-7, with D maybe TRBD1 (5 bases). Per the germline V gene, CDR1 is LNHNV and CDR2 is YYDKDF (reference sequence). CDR3 length: 13 amino acids. The V end lost 5 bases, the J end lost 6 bases, and 14 bases lay between the germline ends. In DNA, the CDR3 is TGTGCCACCAGCCCAAGCAGGGTCTCCGAGCAGTACTTC. Its protein product is CATSPSRVSEQYF.

The chain joins TRBV3-1 (or the pseudogene TRBV3-2) to TRBJ2-3; D is perhaps TRBD2 (6 bases). V shed 6 bases and J shed 2 bases, with 15 bases lying between them. The CDR3 covers 15 residues. Germline values: CDR1 LGHDT, CDR2 YNNKEL (reference sequence). The CDR3 coding sequence is TGTGCCAGCAGTTCCGCGGACTACGCCACAGATACGCAGTATTTT. This encodes CASSSADYATDTQYF.

The V and J genes are TRBV7-6 and TRBJ2-2; D remains unclear. The CDR3 is 15 amino acids. Germline CDR1 and CDR2: SGHVS and FNYEAQ. V was cut by 7 bases and J by 0 bases, with 12 bases left in between. CDR3 coding DNA: TGTGCCAGCACCCCTACTCGGTCGAACACCGGGGAGCTGTTTTTT. This translates into CASTPTRSNTGELFF.

The J gene is TRBJ2-4, the V gene TRBV13; perhaps TRBD1 as D (5 bases). The length of the CDR3 is 14 residues. The ends were cut back, 0 bases at V and 3 bases at J, with 6 bases in the middle. Per germline, CDR1 PRHDT and CDR2 FYEKMQ (reference sequence). This CDR3 reads CASSLGGLKNIQYF. CDR3 DNA: TGTGCCAGCAGCTTAGGGGGGCTCAAAAACATTCAGTACTTC.

This rearrangement joins TRBV2 to TRBJ1-5; 7 bases match TRBD1. Germline V CDR1 and CDR2: SNHLY, FYNNEI. The ends lost 6 bases at V and 5 bases at J; junction bases unmatched: 7. The CDR3 length is 14 residues. CDR3 residues: CASSLQGPDQPQHF. The CDR3 DNA reads as TGTGCCAGCAGCCTACAGGGGCCCGATCAGCCCCAGCATTTT.

V is TRBV28 and J is TRBJ2-7; maybe TRBD2 (6 bases). The CDR3 loop spans 15 amino acids. Trimming removed 3 bases from V and 3 bases from J, with 15 bases in between. Germline V CDR1 and CDR2: MDHEN, SYDVKM. In nucleotides, the CDR3 is TGTGCCAGCAGTTTTCGGGTAGCGGATTACTACGAGCAGTACTTC. Translated: CASSFRVADYYEQYF.

This clone appeared a few times. This chain joins TRBV7-9 and TRBJ2-3; 12 nucleotides match TRBD2. The CDR3 has 16 residues. CDR1 and CDR2 from the germline V gene are SEHNR and FQNEAQ (reference sequence). V shed 5 bases and J 6 bases; nucleotides not matched to a gene: 9. For the CDR3, the DNA is TGTGCCAGCAGCGTAATGACTAGCGGGGGTTGGGATACGCAGTATTTT. Translation: CASSVMTSGGWDTQYF. The variable domain in full, completed from reference TRBV7-9 and TRBJ2-3, reads DTGVSQNPRHKITKRGQNVTFRCDPISEHNRLYWYRQTLGQGPEFLTYFQNEAQLEKSRLLSDRFSAERPKGSFSTLEIQRTEQGDSAMYLCASSVMTSGGWDTQYFGPGTRLTVL.

The V call is TRBV12-3 or TRBV12-4, the J call TRBJ1-5; no reliable D call. Between the trimmed V and J ends, which lost 6 bases and 7 bases, there was a span of 13 bases. The CDR3 contains 13 residues. The chain's CDR3 is CASSPGLRQPQHF. CDR3 coding DNA: TGTGCCAGCAGCCCAGGCCTCAGGCAGCCCCAGCATTTT.

V usage is TRBV5-1 and J usage is TRBJ1-6; 9 bases fit TRBD1. With 4 bases clipped from V and 10 bases from J, the junction kept 6 bases outside the gene matches. The CDR3 contains 14 residues. Germline CDR1 SGHRS, CDR2 YFSETQ. The CDR3 DNA is TGCGCCAGCAGCCGGGACAGGGAAAACTCACCCCTCCACTTT. It yields the protein CASSRDRENSPLHF.

This clone was seen only a few times. The chain couples TRBV7-9 to TRBJ1-3, with 9 bases identical to TRBD1. CDR1 is SEHNR and CDR2 is FQNEAQ in the germline V gene (reference sequence). The CDR3 totals 19 residues. V was pared by 1 base and J by 4 bases, with 14 bases of the junction left unmatched. In nucleotides, the CDR3 is TGTGCCAGCAGCTTAGGGAAACCCGGGACAGGGCCAACAGGAAACACCATATATTTT. This encodes CASSLGKPGTGPTGNTIYF.

The gene calls are TRBV15 and TRBJ1-1, with D unresolved. Trimming cost V 0 bases and J 0 bases, with 5 bases left between them. This CDR3 has 14 amino acids. Germline loops: CDR1 LNHNV, CDR2 YYDKDF (reference sequence). CDR3 sequence: CATSRDSMNTEAFF. The CDR3 region has the DNA TGTGCCACCAGCAGAGATAGTATGAACACTGAAGCTTTCTTT.

The chain joins TRBV29-1 to TRBJ2-3; 8 nucleotides match TRBD2. The CDR3 loop spans 14 amino acids. Germline lookup yields CDR1 SQVTM and CDR2 ANQGSEA. The trim removed 5 bases at V and 0 bases at J, leaving 4 bases unmatched. The CDR3 reads CSVLAGYSTDTQYF. The CDR3 DNA reads as TGCAGCGTTCTAGCGGGTTACAGCACAGATACGCAGTATTTT.

The V call is TRBV10-2, the J call TRBJ2-7, with 10 bases aligning to TRBD2. Trimming removed 7 bases from V and 7 bases from J; junction bases left unmatched: 4. The CDR3 loop spans 12 amino acids. CDR1 is WSHSY and CDR2 is SAAADI in the germline V gene. In DNA, the CDR3 is TGCGCCAGCACGGGACTAGCGTGGGAGCAGTACTTC. Protein product: CASTGLAWEQYF.

This chain joins TRBV16 and TRBJ1-1; the D is unclear. This CDR3 region has 17 residues. V was trimmed by 0 bases and J by 5 bases, leaving 19 bases between them. Germline CDR1 reads KGHSY; CDR2 reads FQNENV. The CDR3 DNA is TGTGCCAGCAGCCAATCTATCGGCTCGCGGGGAAAGACTGAAGCTTTCTTT. It specifies CASSQSIGSRGKTEAFF. The variable domain in full, completed from reference TRBV16 and TRBJ1-1, reads GEEVAQTPKHLVRGEGQKAKLYCAPIKGHSYVFWYQQVLKNEFKFLISFQNENVFDETGMPKERFSAKCLPNSPCSLEIQATKLEDSAVYFCASSQSIGSRGKTEAFFGQGTRLTVV.

This chain joins TRBV27 and TRBJ1-2, with D maybe TRBD1 (5 bases). The CDR3 extends over 14 amino acids. Trimming removed 5 bases at V and 5 bases at J, with 15 bases between. CDR1 is MNHEY, CDR2 SMNVEV, per germline (reference sequence). Written as DNA, the CDR3 is TGTGCCAGCAGTAAGGAGGGGCGGGGGTATGGCTACACCTTC. It specifies CASSKEGRGYGYTF.

This chain joins TRBV5-6 and TRBJ1-4, with a tentative D call TRBD1 (5 bases). The length of the CDR3 is 15 residues. Germline V gives CDR1 SGHDT, CDR2 YYEEEE. The ends were cut back, 3 bases at V and 4 bases at J, with 13 bases in the middle. The CDR3: CASSSIDRDNEKLFF. DNA for the CDR3: TGTGCCAGCAGCTCCATAGACAGAGATAATGAAAAACTGTTTTTT.

This clone showed up just once. The rearrangement joins TRBV7-9 to TRBJ2-1, with D tentatively TRBD1 (5 bases). Trimming stripped 11 bases from V and 3 bases from J, with 8 bases between. The CDR3 is 11 residues long. The germline V gene encodes CDR1 SEHNR and CDR2 FQNEAQ (reference sequence). CDR3 DNA sequence: TGTGCCGGGGCCCTCTACAATGAGCAGTTCTTC. It encodes CAGALYNEQFF.

This clone occurred once. V is TRBV30 and J is TRBJ1-5; D perhaps matches TRBD1 (5 bases). Germline loops: CDR1 GTSNPN, CDR2 SVGIG (reference sequence). The CDR3 is made up of 16 amino acids. V was shortened by 1 base and J by 1 base, with 14 bases between the two germline ends. The CDR3 sequence: CAWSADGTLSNQPQHF. CDR3 DNA: TGTGCCTGGAGTGCAGACGGGACTCTCAGCAATCAGCCCCAGCATTTT.